Listed here are 19 T cell receptor beta chains from one sample, sequenced in a study of T cells after yellow fever vaccination (dated by TCRdb to about 2019). Libraries were built with 5' RACE. TCRdb names Illumina HiSeq 2500 as the instrument used. Starting from the raw public reads, TCRdb applied fastp trimming at Q25, assembled clones with MiXCR and retained in-frame beta chains. Records with the same CDR3 protein are collapsed into one entry carrying the most frequent genes and DNA. A total of about 580,000 distinct CDR3 sequences appear in this sample, 17% of them only once. Together, the top ten hold roughly 17% of the sample. What this sample's treatment or condition label stands for: live attenuated yellow fever vaccine strain. The sample was PBMCs, taken more than 4 days after the first yellow fever vaccination. The source of these receptors is a man aged 18 to 30 who received the YFV17D yellow fever vaccine.

This clonotype came up a few times. The gene calls are TRBV28 and TRBJ2-2, with 7 bases aligning to TRBD2. Germline V CDR1 and CDR2: MDHEN, SYDVKM. The CDR3 spans 17 residues. V trimming: 0 bases; J trimming: 1 base; junction bases outside the gene matches: 5. CDR3 in amino acids: CASSLWDAGVNTGELFF. CDR3 nucleotide sequence: TGTGCCAGCAGTTTATGGGATGCGGGGGTGAACACCGGGGAGCTGTTTTTT.

V and J are TRBV19 and TRBJ2-7; TRBD1 or TRBD2 may be the D gene (6 bases each). Germline CDR1 reads LNHDA; CDR2 reads SQIVND (reference sequence). Deletions cut 6 bases from V and 1 base from J, with 16 bases between. This CDR3 has 15 amino acids. CDR3 DNA: TGTGCCAGTAGCCCCGGGGGCATGTCTTCCTACGAGCAGTACTTC. Encoded protein: CASSPGGMSSYEQYF.

In its sample, this clonotype was seen a few times. The chain has TRBV12-3 or TRBV12-4 and TRBJ2-3, with TRBD2 matching over 9 bases. This CDR3 is built from 15 residues. Losses at the gene ends were 3 bases for V and 5 bases for J; bases not matched to a gene: 6. CDR3 residues: CASSFGGGAVDTQYF. The DNA of the CDR3 is TGTGCCAGCAGTTTTGGCGGGGGGGCTGTAGATACGCAGTATTTT.

The chain joins TRBV7-3 to TRBJ2-3; D is tentatively TRBD1 or TRBD2 (5 bases each). V was trimmed by 5 bases and J by 5 bases, leaving 14 bases between them. CDR1 is SGHTA, CDR2 FQGTGA, per germline. This CDR3 comprises 14 residues. The CDR3: CASSARNGGDTQYF. The CDR3 nucleotides are TGTGCCAGCAGCGCCAGGAATGGGGGAGATACGCAGTATTTT.

V usage is TRBV12-3 or TRBV12-4 and J usage is TRBJ2-3; 12 bases fit TRBD2. Trimming cost V 5 bases and J 4 bases; bases outside gene matches: 7. The CDR3 is 16 residues long. CDR3 loop: CASSLSSGGASDTQYF. For the CDR3, the DNA is TGTGCCAGCAGTCTCTCTAGCGGGGGGGCTTCAGATACGCAGTATTTT.

This clonotype has more than one count but fewer than ten. The chain couples TRBV6-1 to TRBJ1-1; D not certain. This CDR3 has 14 amino acids. Germline assignment: CDR1 MNHNS and CDR2 SASEGT. The V end was cut by 6 bases, the J end by 5 bases, with 16 bases between. CDR3 DNA sequence: TGTGCCAGCAGCCTCAAAGGGTATTTTACTGAAGCTTTCTTT. As protein: CASSLKGYFTEAFF.

The chain joins TRBV4-1 to TRBJ2-5; D is uncertain. Germline CDR1 and CDR2: MGHRA and YSYEKL. The CDR3 loop spans 14 amino acids. Trimming removed 2 bases from V and 5 bases from J, with 12 bases in between. The CDR3 region is CASSQTTGWETQYF. The CDR3 DNA reads TGCGCCAGCAGCCAAACCACGGGTTGGGAGACCCAGTACTTC.

The chain uses TRBV10-3 and TRBJ2-7, with D possibly being TRBD1 (5 bases). Germline CDR1 ENHRY, CDR2 SYGVKD. CDR3 length equals 15 residues. V gave up 0 bases and J gave up 1 base, with 10 bases separating them. CDR3 sequence: CAISESGQPSYEQYF. CDR3 DNA: TGTGCCATCAGTGAGTCGGGGCAGCCTTCCTACGAGCAGTACTTC.

In this sample, this clonotype turned up a few times. This rearrangement joins TRBV7-2 to TRBJ1-2; D remains unclear. The germline V and J ends were trimmed by 5 bases and 1 base, with 14 bases remaining between them. Per the germline V gene, CDR1 is SGHTA and CDR2 is FQGNSA. CDR3 length: 15 amino acids. Written as DNA, the CDR3 is TGTGCCAGCAGCCCGCCTTCAGCGTTTAACTATGGCTACACCTTC. Residues: CASSPPSAFNYGYTF.

In its sample, this clonotype was seen a few times. The chain couples TRBV24-1 to TRBJ1-2; 8 nucleotides align to TRBD1. This CDR3 is built from 14 residues. Trimming cost V 4 bases and J 4 bases; bases outside gene matches: 4. Germline CDR1 and CDR2: KGHDR and SFDVKD. The CDR3 loop reads CATSETGTGYGYTF. The CDR3 DNA reads as TGTGCCACCAGTGAAACCGGGACAGGCTATGGCTACACCTTC.

The chain links TRBV5-5 to TRBJ2-7; unclear D gene. V shed 1 base and J shed 2 bases, with 13 bases lying between them. The CDR3 contains 15 residues. Looked up from germline, CDR1 is SGHKS and CDR2 is YYEKEE (reference sequence). The CDR3 coding sequence is TGTGCCAGCAGCTTGCCCTTTCAGAACCCCTACGAGCAGTACTTC. It yields the protein CASSLPFQNPYEQYF.

This clonotype was seen only a few times. The CDR3 DNA reads as TGTGCCAGCAGTTACTCGAACAGTTTCTATGGCTACACCTTC. Translating gives CASSYSNSFYGYTF. V gene TRBV6-5 combines with J gene TRBJ1-2; D uncertain. The CDR3 consists of 14 residues. Trimming removed 0 bases at V and 4 bases at J, with 9 bases between. CDR1 is MNHEY, CDR2 SVGAGI, per germline.

This clonotype was observed a handful of times. V is TRBV5-8 and J is TRBJ2-3; TRBD1 is a possible D gene (6 bases). Germline-derived CDR1 and CDR2 are SGHTS and YDEGEE. The CDR3 runs 15 residues. Trimming cost V 1 base and J 0 bases, with 9 bases left between them. The CDR3 bases are TGTGCCAGCAGCTTGATGGGGGCTAGCACAGATACGCAGTATTTT. It codes for CASSLMGASTDTQYF.

V gene TRBV12-3 or TRBV12-4 combines with J gene TRBJ2-5; D ambiguous. This CDR3 region has 12 residues. Trimming cost V 6 bases and J 4 bases, with 9 bases left between them. The CDR3 reads CASSPLPETQYF. The CDR3 bases are TGTGCCAGCAGCCCACTCCCAGAGACCCAGTACTTC.

The chain couples TRBV20-1 to TRBJ2-5; 7 positions match TRBD1. CDR1 DFQATT and CDR2 SNEGSKA come from the germline V gene (reference sequence). This CDR3 region has 13 residues. V dropped 6 bases and J dropped 1; count of bases not matched to a gene: 5. Here the CDR3 reads CSAPPGGQETQYF. Here the CDR3 DNA reads TGCAGTGCCCCGCCAGGGGGCCAAGAGACCCAGTACTTC.

V usage is TRBV5-5 and J usage is TRBJ2-7; D could derive from TRBD1 or TRBD2 (5 bases each). The CDR3 contains 14 residues. CDR1 is SGHKS, CDR2 YYEKEE, per germline (reference sequence). V gave up 0 bases and J gave up 2 bases, with 9 bases separating them. The CDR3 DNA reads as TGTGCCAGCAGCTTGGGGGTGGGGGCCTACGAGCAGTACGTC. This gives the protein CASSLGVGAYEQYV.

The rearrangement links TRBV20-1 to TRBJ2-3, with 12 bases identical to TRBD2. After removal of 1 base from V and 7 bases from J, the junction contained 3 bases not matched to a gene. The CDR3 loop spans 14 amino acids. Germline values: CDR1 DFQATT, CDR2 SNEGSKA (reference sequence). The CDR3 sequence is CSARGLAGAYTQYF. CDR3 sequence (DNA): TGCAGTGCTAGAGGACTAGCGGGGGCCTATACGCAGTATTTT.

There are many counts of this clonotype. The chain is built from TRBV4-3 and TRBJ1-6; D remains unclear. Germline V gene lookup returns CDR1 LGHNA and CDR2 YSLEER. The CDR3 totals 15 residues. V was pared by 0 bases and J by 14 bases, with 17 bases between. The DNA for the CDR3 is TGCGCCAGCAGCCAAGATACGGGCTCCGAGCTTTCCCTCCACTTT. This gives the protein CASSQDTGSELSLHF.

This clonotype was picked up many times. The chain is built from TRBV3-1 and TRBJ1-1; D not resolved. The CDR3 runs 13 residues. Per germline, CDR1 LGHDT and CDR2 YNNKEL (reference sequence). V lost 2 bases and J 5 bases, leaving 9 bases between the germline ends. CDR3 residues: CASSQFSRTEAFF. The CDR3 DNA follows: TGTGCCAGCAGCCAATTTAGCAGAACTGAAGCTTTCTTT. The whole variable domain, filled in from reference TRBV3-1 and TRBJ1-1, reads DTAVSQTPKYLVTQMGNDKSIKCEQNLGHDTMYWYKQDSKKFLKIMFSYNNKELIINETVPNRFSPKSPDKAHLNLHINSLELGDSAVYFCASSQFSRTEAFFGQGTRLTVV.